This entry lists 16 T cell receptor beta chains sequenced from one sample in a study of blood T cell repertoires in COVID-19 (dated by TCRdb to about 2020). Receptor amplification or capture employed the immunoSEQ multiplex PCR assay. Not all clones reach the TCRdb copy of this immuneACCESS table, which keeps in-frame sequences only. Checked studies attribute under half of the gap to unresolved V genes and leave the rest unexplained. This sample holds about 69,000 clones; around 93% were observed only once. The ten most abundant clones make up less than 6% of the sample. Sequencing was carried out using peripheral blood. These receptor sequences come from a woman aged 60 to 75 with active COVID-19.

The chain has TRBV15 and TRBJ2-3; D call uncertain. CDR1 is LNHNV, CDR2 YYDKDF, per germline (reference sequence). The V gene lost 1 base and the J gene lost 5 bases, with 7 bases spanning the gap. This CDR3 comprises 13 residues. CDR3 DNA: TGTGCCACCAGCAGAGGGAGTGGAGATACGCAGTATTTT. Translated: CATSRGSGDTQYF.

The CDR3 nucleotides are TGTGCCAGCAGCTTAGCTCCTAGCGGGGGCTACGAGCAGTACTTC. It codes for CASSLAPSGGYEQYF. The gene calls are TRBV11-1 and TRBJ2-7, with 10 bases aligning to TRBD2. V shed 0 bases and J 3 bases; nucleotides not matched to a gene: 2. Germline lookup yields CDR1 SGHAT and CDR2 FQDESV (reference sequence). The CDR3 is made up of 15 amino acids. The full variable domain, in which reference TRBV11-1 and TRBJ2-7 provide the parts outside the CDR3, is EAEVAQSPRYKITEKSQAVAFWCDPISGHATLYWYRQILGQGPELLVQFQDESVVDDSQLPKDRFSAERLKGVDSTLKIQPAELGDSAMYLCASSLAPSGGYEQYFGPGTRLTVT.

The CDR3 bases are TGTGCCAGTAGTATGTACGGACAGGGGTTCACCGGGGAGCTGTTTTTT. Translated: CASSMYGQGFTGELFF. This chain joins TRBV19 and TRBJ2-2; 9 positions agree with TRBD1. V was clipped by 3 bases and J by 4 bases; unmatched bases: 6. Per the germline V gene, CDR1 is LNHDA and CDR2 is SQIVND (reference sequence). This CDR3 is 16 amino acids long.

This clone was observed once. The V gene is TRBV30, the J gene TRBJ2-5, with 10 bases lining up with TRBD2. Germline V lookup: CDR1 GTSNPN, CDR2 SVGIG (reference sequence). V lost 6 bases and J lost 5; bases outside the gene matches: 12. CDR3 length equals 15 residues. CDR3: CACRTSGRGRETQYF. CDR3 nucleotides: TGTGCCTGCCGAACCAGCGGGAGGGGGCGGGAGACCCAGTACTTC.

The V call is TRBV7-8, the J call TRBJ2-2; weak D call: TRBD1 (6 bases). With 5 bases removed from V and 6 bases from J, the gap between germline ends came to 16 bases. The CDR3 extends over 15 amino acids. The germline V gene encodes CDR1 SGHVS and CDR2 FQNEAQ. The CDR3 sequence: CASSTQGNSAGELFF. CDR3 coding DNA: TGTGCCAGCAGCACCCAGGGGAACTCGGCCGGGGAGCTGTTTTTT.

The V and J genes are TRBV30 and TRBJ2-3; 9 bases line up with TRBD2. The CDR3 extends over 15 amino acids. CDR1 is GTSNPN and CDR2 is SVGIG in the germline V gene (reference sequence). J was trimmed by 7 bases and V by 0 bases; bases with no gene match: 8. The CDR3: CAWSVSAGGMNTQYF. As DNA, the CDR3 is TGTGCCTGGAGTGTATCAGCGGGAGGTATGAATACGCAGTATTTT.

The chain carries TRBV19 and TRBJ1-2, with 7 bases identical to TRBD1. The CDR3 has 14 residues. The V gene's germline CDR1 is LNHDA and CDR2 SQIVND (reference sequence). The ends lost 5 bases at V and 7 bases at J; junction bases unmatched: 10. CDR3 DNA sequence: TGTGCCAGTAGTCCGAGACAGGGTTTCCCTGGCTACACCTTC. Amino acids: CASSPRQGFPGYTF. Complete variable domain (other parts from reference TRBV19 and TRBJ1-2): DGGITQSPKYLFRKEGQNVTLSCEQNLNHDAMYWYRQDPGQGLRLIYYSQIVNDFQKGDIAEGYSVSREKKESFPLTVTSAQKNPTAFYLCASSPRQGFPGYTFGSGTRLTVV.

This chain links TRBV3-1 (or the pseudogene TRBV3-2) with TRBJ2-1, with TRBD2 identical over 9 bases. The ends lost 4 bases at V and 5 bases at J; junction bases unmatched: 6. Germline CDR1 is LGHDT and CDR2 is YNNKEL (reference sequence). The CDR3 sequence is 15 residues long. CDR3 loop: CASSRWTSADNEQFF. For the CDR3, the DNA is TGTGCCAGCAGCCGCTGGACTAGCGCAGACAATGAGCAGTTCTTC.

The chain carries TRBV18 and TRBJ2-1, with D possibly being TRBD1 (5 bases). The CDR3 totals 15 residues. CDR1 is KGHSH, CDR2 LQKENI, per germline. V lost 3 bases and J 7 bases, leaving 16 bases between the germline ends. DNA for the CDR3: TGTGCCAGCTCACCCCTTATTGGGGCTTCTAATGAGCAGTTCTTC. Its translation: CASSPLIGASNEQFF.

The chain employs TRBV3-1 (or the pseudogene TRBV3-2) and TRBJ2-2, with 7 bases lining up with TRBD2. The junction had 10 bases not matched to a gene; V was cut back by 6 bases and J by 0 bases. Germline-derived CDR1 and CDR2 are LGHDT and YNNKEL (reference sequence). The CDR3 sequence is 17 residues long. The CDR3 nucleotides are TGTGCCAGCAGGCCTCTAGGGGAGGGAGCGAACACCGGGGAGCTGTTTTTT. Amino acid sequence: CASRPLGEGANTGELFF.

The J gene is TRBJ1-1, the V gene TRBV5-1, with a weak D call TRBD1 (6 bases). The CDR3 has 14 amino acids. Between the trimmed V and J ends, which lost 4 bases and 8 bases, there was a span of 18 bases. Germline CDR1 reads SGHRS; CDR2 reads YFSETQ. CDR3 bases: TGCGCCAGCAGCCGCGTCGGGGGGGCCCCGGAAGCTTTCTTT. Its translation: CASSRVGGAPEAFF.

This chain connects TRBV19 to TRBJ2-1; 13 bases agree with TRBD2. V was clipped by 8 bases and J by 8 bases; unmatched bases: 3. The length of the CDR3 is 13 residues. Per germline, CDR1 LNHDA and CDR2 SQIVND (reference sequence). For the CDR3, the DNA is TGTGCCAGTCGGACTAGCGGGAGTCATGAGCAGTTCTTC. This codes for CASRTSGSHEQFF.

V gene TRBV4-1 combines with J gene TRBJ2-1; TRBD2 matches 10 bases. In germline, CDR1 is MGHRA, CDR2 YSYEKL. The trim removed 0 bases at V and 8 bases at J, leaving 7 bases unmatched. The CDR3 runs to 16 residues. The CDR3 bases are TGCGCCAGCAGCCAAGAGTGGGCTAGCGGGAGCGATGAGCAGTTCTTC. Residues: CASSQEWASGSDEQFF.

For this clone: A junction end diverges from the germline sequence, so it may reflect a read error. The chain employs TRBV7-6 and TRBJ2-3, with 7 bases fitting TRBD1. Per the germline V gene, CDR1 is SGHVS and CDR2 is FNYEAQ. This CDR3 comprises 16 residues. CDR3 sequence (DNA): TGTGCCAGCAGCTCAGAAGGGGGCATAAGCACGGATACGCAGTATTTT. It translates to CASSSEGGISTDTQYF.

The chain is built from TRBV30 and TRBJ1-2; D unclear. The germline V gene has CDR1 GTSNPN and CDR2 SVGIG (reference sequence). This CDR3 comprises 13 residues. V was pared by 1 base and J by 8 bases, with 14 bases between. As DNA, the CDR3 is TGTGCCTGGAGTGCGACTCAATCGACCGGCTACACCTTC. As protein: CAWSATQSTGYTF.

The chain carries TRBV28 and TRBJ2-7, with a tentative D call TRBD1 (5 bases). The CDR3 spans 13 residues. Germline V CDR1 and CDR2: MDHEN, SYDVKM. Trimming took off 7 bases at V and 2 bases at J, with 12 bases between the two ends. The CDR3 DNA sequence: TGTGCCAGCACCTCAGGGATAACCTACGAGCAGTACTTC. It is translated as CASTSGITYEQYF.